This T cell receptor (beta chain) was obtained from a study of T-cell reconstitution after alpha-beta-depleted transplantation in children. V lost 0 bases and J 2 bases, leaving 14 bases between the germline ends. The CDR3 totals 16 residues. Germline CDR1 reads DFQATT; CDR2 reads SNEGSKA (reference sequence). As it was prepared, the TCRbeta library received unique molecular identifiers. TCRdb used MiXCR to reprocess the PCR reads, holding one entry per CDR3 protein. The data contain about 610,000 distinct CDR3 sequences, about 10% of them seen just once; the ten biggest clones take up less than 5%. This clonotype was sampled from a human donor who donated a stem cell graft to a child with acute myeloid leukemia. Sequences were derived from PBMCs from the stem cell graft donor, sampled from the stem cell graft. J is TRBJ1-3 and V is TRBV20-1, with D uncertain. The DNA for the CDR3 is TGCAGTGCTAGAGAAGGAGGGCGCGGGACTGGAAACACCATATATTTT. Translated, it gives CSAREGGRGTGNTIYF.